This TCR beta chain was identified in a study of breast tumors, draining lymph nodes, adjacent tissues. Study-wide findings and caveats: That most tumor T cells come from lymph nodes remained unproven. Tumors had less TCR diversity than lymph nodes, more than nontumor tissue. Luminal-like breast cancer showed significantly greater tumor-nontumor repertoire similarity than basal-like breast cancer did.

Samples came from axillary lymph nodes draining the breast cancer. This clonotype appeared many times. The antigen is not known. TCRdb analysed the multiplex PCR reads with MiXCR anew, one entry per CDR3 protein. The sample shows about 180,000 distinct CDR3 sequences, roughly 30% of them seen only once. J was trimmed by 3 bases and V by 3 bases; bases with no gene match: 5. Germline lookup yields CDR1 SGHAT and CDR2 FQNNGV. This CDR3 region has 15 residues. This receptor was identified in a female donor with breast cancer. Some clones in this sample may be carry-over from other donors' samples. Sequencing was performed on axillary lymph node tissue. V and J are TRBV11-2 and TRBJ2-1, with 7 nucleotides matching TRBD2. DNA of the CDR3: TGTGCCAGCAGCTTCGTGCGGGGGAGCTACAATGAGCAGTTCTTC. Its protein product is CASSFVRGSYNEQFF.